Presented here are 21 T cell receptor beta chains from one specimen sequenced in a study of early T cells in non-severe SARS-CoV-2 infection. TCRdb ran MiXCR on the 5' RACE reads and lists one entry per CDR3 protein. Here the sample spans about 50,000 distinct CDR3 sequences, 6% to 8% being singletons. The sequenced sample was whole blood, obtained at baseline. These receptors all come from an adult who was a healthcare worker with PCR-confirmed SARS-CoV-2 infection or an uninfected control (not recorded which).

This clonotype was detected ten times or more. CDR3 DNA sequence: TGTGCCAGCAGCTTCGGGACAGGGAACACCGGGGAGCTGTTTTTT. This sequence encodes CASSFGTGNTGELFF. The gene calls are TRBV7-3 and TRBJ2-2; 8 nucleotides match TRBD1. CDR1 is SGHTA and CDR2 is FQGTGA in the germline V gene. Losses at the gene ends were 3 bases for V and 1 base for J; bases not matched to a gene: 1. CDR3 length: 15 residues.

This clonotype was counted ten times or more. The V gene is TRBV6-5, the J gene TRBJ1-1, with D hard to call. V lost 3 bases to trimming and J lost 1 base, with 6 bases between them. The CDR3 spans 13 residues. CDR1 and CDR2 (germline): MNHEY, SVGAGI. The CDR3 sequence is CASSYKRNTEAFF. The CDR3 DNA reads as TGTGCCAGCAGTTATAAAAGGAACACTGAAGCTTTCTTT.

This clonotype was seen a few times. The chain uses TRBV28 and TRBJ2-3, with 13 positions matching TRBD2. CDR1 and CDR2 (germline): MDHEN, SYDVKM. J was trimmed by 0 bases and V by 5 bases; bases with no gene match: 5. The length of the CDR3 is 17 residues. In nucleotides, the CDR3 is TGTGCCAGCAGTCCGGGACTAGCGGGGATTAGCACAGATACGCAGTATTTT. Encoded protein: CASSPGLAGISTDTQYF.

This chain joins TRBV5-6 and TRBJ2-1, with 8 bases aligning to TRBD2. Per germline, CDR1 SGHDT and CDR2 YYEEEE. The CDR3 spans 14 residues. The junction had 8 bases not matched to a gene; V was cut back by 9 bases and J by 3 bases. CDR3 region: CATHREGYYNEQFF. CDR3 DNA: TGTGCCACCCATCGGGAGGGATACTACAATGAGCAGTTCTTC.

In its sample, this clonotype was seen many times. The V gene is TRBV11-3, the J gene TRBJ2-1; TRBD2 aligns across 9 bases. V shed 3 bases and J 8 bases; nucleotides not matched to a gene: 8. The CDR3 is 15 residues long. Germline V gene sequence: CDR1 SGHNT, CDR2 YENEEA. CDR3 protein: CASSLDNSGSYEQFF. In DNA, the CDR3 is TGTGCCAGCAGCTTGGATAATAGCGGGAGCTATGAGCAGTTCTTC.

This clonotype was recorded at least ten times. The chain couples TRBV12-3 or TRBV12-4 to TRBJ2-1, with 7 nucleotides matching TRBD1. The CDR3 has 12 residues. The J segment lost 11 bases and the V segment lost 5 bases, leaving 6 bases of the junction unmatched. CDR3 amino acids: CASSQGVVKQFF. The CDR3 bases are TGTGCCAGCAGTCAGGGGGTCGTAAAGCAGTTCTTC.

In this sample, this clonotype turned up many times. The chain uses TRBV7-9 and TRBJ1-4, with 9 bases aligning to TRBD1. The germline gives CDR1 SEHNR, CDR2 FQNEAQ (reference sequence). Trimming removed 4 bases from V and 6 bases from J; junction bases left unmatched: 3. The CDR3 consists of 14 residues. The CDR3 DNA reads as TGTGCCAGCAGCTCGGACAGGGGAGATGAAAAACTGTTTTTT. Translated, it gives CASSSDRGDEKLFF.

In its sample, this clonotype was seen many times. This chain links TRBV29-1 with TRBJ2-1; 10 nucleotides agree with TRBD2. V shed 3 bases, J shed 3 bases, and the junction held 8 bases outside the gene matches. The germline gives CDR1 SQVTM, CDR2 ANQGSEA. This CDR3 region has 16 residues. Here the CDR3 DNA reads TGCAGCGTTGATGGCGGGAGCGGGAGGGACTACAATGAGCAGTTCTTC. This gives the protein CSVDGGSGRDYNEQFF.

This clonotype was detected many times. The gene calls are TRBV27 and TRBJ2-5, with 13 bases matching TRBD2. Germline V gene data show CDR1 as MNHEY and CDR2 as SMNVEV (reference sequence). The CDR3 is 17 amino acids. Trimming took 5 bases from V and 5 from J; bases not matched to a gene: 11. This CDR3 is CASSLSGLAGAVETQYF. For the CDR3, the DNA is TGTGCCAGCAGTCTGAGTGGACTAGCGGGAGCTGTGGAGACCCAGTACTTC.

This chain joins TRBV9 and TRBJ1-6; D gene uncertain. This CDR3 spans 16 amino acids. V shed 3 bases and J shed 0 bases, with 10 bases lying between them. Germline V CDR1 and CDR2: SGDLS, YYNGEE. The CDR3 nucleotides read TGTGCCAGCAGCGGTACCGCGAGCTCCTATAATTCACCCCTCCACTTT. As protein: CASSGTASSYNSPLHF.

This clonotype was seen ten or more times. The chain links TRBV18 to TRBJ2-3; TRBD1 agrees at 12 bases. The CDR3 runs 16 residues. Germline CDR1 reads KGHSH; CDR2 reads LQKENI. The V gene end was trimmed by 4 bases and the J gene end by 2 bases; junction bases not matched to a gene: 4. The CDR3 loop is CASSQGTGGVTDTQYF. CDR3 DNA sequence: TGTGCCAGCTCACAAGGGACAGGGGGCGTCACAGATACGCAGTATTTT.

This rearrangement joins TRBV27 to TRBJ2-5, with 8 bases fitting TRBD2. The length of the CDR3 is 16 residues. The germline V gene has CDR1 MNHEY and CDR2 SMNVEV (reference sequence). J gave up 1 base and V 2 bases, and 6 bases lay outside the gene matches. The CDR3 reads CASSLGASGRQETQYF. The DNA of the CDR3 is TGTGCCAGCAGTTTAGGGGCTAGCGGGCGCCAAGAGACCCAGTACTTC.

In this sample, this clonotype turned up many times. The chain employs TRBV5-1 and TRBJ1-1, with 11 nucleotides matching TRBD1. The CDR3 totals 14 residues. The V segment lost 7 bases and the J segment 1 base; nucleotides outside the gene matches: 3. In germline, CDR1 is SGHRS, CDR2 YFSETQ. CDR3 nucleotide sequence: TGCGCCAGCGGACAGGGGGCGCGGAACACTGAAGCTTTCTTT. Its protein is CASGQGARNTEAFF.

This clonotype was counted many times. J is TRBJ2-1 and V is TRBV28, with 8 bases aligning to TRBD2. The germline CDR1 and CDR2 sequences are MDHEN and SYDVKM. Losses at the gene ends were 6 bases for V and 4 bases for J; bases not matched to a gene: 14. This CDR3 contains 17 residues. The CDR3 bases are TGTGCCAGCAGCCCGTGGAGTGGAAGCGGGAGTTACAATGAGCAGTTCTTC. This translates into CASSPWSGSGSYNEQFF.

This clonotype was counted between two and nine times. The genes are TRBV20-1 and TRBJ1-2, with unresolved D. Germline V lookup: CDR1 DFQATT, CDR2 SNEGSKA (reference sequence). The CDR3 has 14 amino acids. V lost 0 bases and J lost 3, with 11 bases in between. The CDR3, as DNA: TGCAGTGCTAGAGACATAGGATCCCACTATGGCTACACCTTC. Amino acids: CSARDIGSHYGYTF.

This clonotype was counted at least ten times. The rearrangement uses TRBV6-2 or TRBV6-3 and TRBJ2-3, with D possibly being TRBD2 (6 bases). V lost 5 bases and J lost 1, with 19 bases in between. Germline V gene lookup returns CDR1 MNHEY and CDR2 SVGEGT. This CDR3 region has 17 residues. The CDR3 spells CASSPGGVAGRTDTQYF. The CDR3 DNA reads TGTGCCAGCAGTCCCGGGGGAGTGGCGGGCCGCACAGATACGCAGTATTTT.

This chain joins TRBV7-9 and TRBJ1-2, with 10 bases identical to TRBD1. Per the germline V gene, CDR1 is SEHNR and CDR2 is FQNEAQ (reference sequence). V shed 5 bases and J 2 bases; nucleotides not matched to a gene: 8. The CDR3 runs 16 residues. The CDR3 spells CASSPRDRGVNYGYTF. The CDR3 DNA reads as TGTGCCAGCAGCCCCCGGGACAGGGGAGTAAACTATGGCTACACCTTC.

This clonotype was observed a handful of times. J is TRBJ2-5 and V is TRBV12-3 or TRBV12-4, with D unclear. CDR3 size: 11 residues. The germline V and J ends were trimmed by 6 bases and 7 bases, with 9 bases remaining between them. CDR3 coding DNA: TGTGCCAGCAGCTCGGACGCGACCCAGTACTTC. It is translated as CASSSDATQYF.

The chain recombines TRBV18 with TRBJ2-7; TRBD2 aligns across 11 bases. Germline CDR1 KGHSH, CDR2 LQKENI. The trim removed 5 bases at V and 0 bases at J, leaving 3 bases unmatched. This CDR3 comprises 15 residues. CDR3: CASSSTSGSSYEQYF. As DNA, the CDR3 is TGTGCCAGCTCATCTACTAGCGGGAGCTCCTACGAGCAGTACTTC.

This clonotype has more than one count but fewer than ten. The chain employs TRBV7-9 and TRBJ2-1; a weak D match, TRBD2 (6 bases). This CDR3 has 14 amino acids. In germline, CDR1 is SEHNR, CDR2 FQNEAQ (reference sequence). V lost 6 bases and J lost 7, with 16 bases in between. CDR3 sequence: CASSSGLRENEQFF. CDR3 DNA sequence: TGTGCCAGCAGTTCGGGACTGAGAGAAAATGAGCAGTTCTTC.

The genes are TRBV7-7 and TRBJ2-3; D possibly corresponds to TRBD2 (6 bases). Trimming left V 1 base short and J 5 bases short, with 13 bases between. The CDR3 totals 15 residues. The germline V gene encodes CDR1 SSHAT and CDR2 FNYEAQ (reference sequence). This CDR3 reads CASSLGDSAGDTQYF. CDR3 in DNA: TGTGCCAGCAGCTTAGGGGACTCGGCTGGAGATACGCAGTATTTT. The complete variable domain, with remaining parts taken from reference TRBV7-7 and TRBJ2-3, reads GAGVSQSPRYKVTKRGQDVTLRCDPISSHATLYWYQQALGQGPEFLTYFNYEAQPDKSGLPSDRFSAERPEGSISTLTIQRTEQRDSAMYRCASSLGDSAGDTQYFGPGTRLTVL.